These 6 T cell receptor beta chains were all obtained from the same sample, sequenced in a study of CD8 T cells in Susac syndrome. The RNA input was roughly 0.45 to 1 ug, and it was reverse transcribed with random hexamers. TCRdb re-called the immunoSEQ multiplex PCR reads with MiXCR, one entry per CDR3 protein. The repertoire holds around 170,000 distinct CDR3 sequences, with 85% to 95% as singletons. The sequenced sample was CD8+ T cells from PBMCs. The source of these receptors is a human donor with multiple sclerosis.

The rearrangement joins TRBV27 to TRBJ1-5; D not certain. The CDR3 has 13 amino acids. Deletions cut 5 bases from V and 7 bases from J, with 12 bases between. Germline V lookup: CDR1 MNHEY, CDR2 SMNVEV (reference sequence). CDR3 bases: TGTGCCAGCAGTCCTATACCCCCCCAGCCCCAGCATTTT. The encoded protein is CASSPIPPQPQHF.

The rearrangement joins TRBV29-1 to TRBJ2-7, with a tentative D call TRBD2 (5 bases). V was pared by 1 base and J by 2 bases, with 6 bases between. CDR1 is SQVTM, CDR2 ANQGSEA, per germline. The CDR3 has 12 residues. The chain's CDR3 is CSVEGEPYEQYF. DNA for the CDR3: TGCAGCGTTGAAGGGGAGCCCTACGAGCAGTACTTC.

The chain recombines TRBV29-1 with TRBJ1-5; D not resolved. CDR3 length: 12 residues. Trimming took 3 bases from V and 4 from J, leaving 7 bases between them. The germline CDR1 and CDR2 sequences are SQVTM and ANQGSEA. The chain's CDR3 is CSVDRQNQPQHF. The CDR3 DNA reads TGCAGCGTTGACCGGCAGAATCAGCCCCAGCATTTT.

J is TRBJ1-1 and V is TRBV5-1, with D maybe TRBD1 (5 bases). The CDR3 length is 13 residues. Germline loops: CDR1 SGHRS, CDR2 YFSETQ. Trimming removed 0 bases at V and 5 bases at J, with 8 bases between. CDR3 sequence (DNA): TGCGCCAGCAGCTTGGAGGGGCCTACTGAAGCTTTCTTT. It is translated as CASSLEGPTEAFF.

The genes are TRBV6-1 and TRBJ1-2, with D maybe TRBD1 (5 bases). The germline V and J ends were trimmed by 2 bases and 3 bases, with 10 bases remaining between them. The germline CDR1 and CDR2 sequences are MNHNS and SASEGT. CDR3 length: 14 residues. The chain's CDR3 is CASSERGNYYGYTF. The CDR3 DNA reads TGTGCCAGCAGTGAAAGGGGAAACTACTATGGCTACACCTTC.

The rearrangement uses TRBV15 and TRBJ1-1; no definite D call. V gave up 1 base and J gave up 4 bases, with 7 bases separating them. The CDR3 is made up of 13 amino acids. Germline loops: CDR1 LNHNV, CDR2 YYDKDF (reference sequence). CDR3 protein: CATSRVEGTEAFF. In nucleotides, the CDR3 is TGTGCCACCAGCAGAGTGGAGGGCACTGAAGCTTTCTTT.